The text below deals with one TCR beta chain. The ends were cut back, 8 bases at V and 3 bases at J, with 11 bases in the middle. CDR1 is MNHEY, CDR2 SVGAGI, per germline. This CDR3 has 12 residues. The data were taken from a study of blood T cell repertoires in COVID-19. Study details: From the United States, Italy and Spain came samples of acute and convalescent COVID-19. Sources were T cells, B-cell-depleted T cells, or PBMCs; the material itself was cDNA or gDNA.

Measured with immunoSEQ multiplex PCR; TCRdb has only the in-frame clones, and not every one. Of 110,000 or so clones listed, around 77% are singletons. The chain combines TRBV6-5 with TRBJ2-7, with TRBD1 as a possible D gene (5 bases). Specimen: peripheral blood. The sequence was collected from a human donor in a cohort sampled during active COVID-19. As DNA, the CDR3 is TGTGCCAGCGGGGCTCTATACTACGAGCAGTACTTC. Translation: CASGALYYEQYF.